This TCR beta chain was captured by sequencing in a study of blood T cell repertoires in COVID-19. Overall study: Collection of acute and convalescent COVID-19 samples took place in the United States, Italy and Spain. Nucleic acid was either cDNA or gDNA, and it came from T cells, B-cell-depleted T cells, or PBMCs.

Source study methods: Reference gene primer amplification in the assay estimated nucleated cell counts. The assay was immunoSEQ multiplex PCR, and TCRdb's table has in-frame clones only and misses some. D and trimming were read from the DNA, whereas the V and J calls and clone size are those reported in that table. In the table there are 35,000 to 55,000 clones, roughly 85% of which are singletons. This CDR3 is 14 amino acids long. The germline V gene encodes CDR1 SQVTM and CDR2 ANQGSEA. With 3 bases clipped from V and 8 bases from J, the junction kept 9 bases outside the gene matches. This TCR was sampled from a woman between 70 and 85 years old in a cohort sampled during active COVID-19. Sequencing was carried out using peripheral blood. The chain combines TRBV29-1 with TRBJ1-2; 10 bases agree with TRBD1. The CDR3 nucleotides read TGCAGCGTTGATCGTGAAGGACAGGGGGGCGGCTACACCTTC. It yields the protein CSVDREGQGGGYTF.